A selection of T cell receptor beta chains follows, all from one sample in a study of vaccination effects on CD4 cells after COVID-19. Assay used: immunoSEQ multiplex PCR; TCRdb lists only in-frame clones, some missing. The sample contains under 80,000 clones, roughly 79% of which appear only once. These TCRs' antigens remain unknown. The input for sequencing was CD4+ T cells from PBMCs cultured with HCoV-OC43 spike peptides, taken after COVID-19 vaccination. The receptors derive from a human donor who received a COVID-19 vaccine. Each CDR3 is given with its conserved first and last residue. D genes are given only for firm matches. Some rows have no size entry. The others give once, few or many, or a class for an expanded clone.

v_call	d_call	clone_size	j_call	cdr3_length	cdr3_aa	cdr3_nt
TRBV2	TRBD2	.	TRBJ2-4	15	CASSATSGGVNIQYF	TGTGCCAGCAGTGCGACTAGCGGGGGGGTAAACATTCAGTACTTC
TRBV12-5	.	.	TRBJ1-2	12	CASGFPRGGYTF	TGTGCTAGTGGTTTCCCGCGCGGGGGCTACACCTTC
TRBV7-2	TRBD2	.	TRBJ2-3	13	CASSVGGADTQYF	TGTGCCAGCAGCGTGGGGGGGGCAGATACGCAGTATTTT
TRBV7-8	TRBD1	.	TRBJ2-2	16	CASSLYRGHDTGELFF	TGTGCCAGCAGCTTATACAGGGGGCATGACACCGGGGAGCTGTTTTTT
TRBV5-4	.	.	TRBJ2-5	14	CASSLWRDGETQYF	TGTGCCAGCAGCTTATGGAGGGATGGGGAGACCCAGTACTTC
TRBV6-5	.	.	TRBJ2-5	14	CASKGRYAGETQYF	TGTGCCAGCAAAGGACGCTACGCAGGAGAGACCCAGTACTTC
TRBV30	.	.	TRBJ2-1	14	CAWSAAFRHNEQFF	TGTGCCTGGAGTGCGGCGTTCCGTCATAATGAGCAGTTCTTC
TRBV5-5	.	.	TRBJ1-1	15	CASSKGPSMNTEAFF	TGTGCCAGCAGCAAGGGACCCTCAATGAACACTGAAGCTTTCTTT
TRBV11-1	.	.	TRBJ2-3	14	CASSLPSETDTQYF	TGTGCCAGCAGCTTACCATCGGAAACAGATACGCAGTATTTT
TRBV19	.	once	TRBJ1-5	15	CASSIGTNFNQPQHF	TGTGCCAGTAGTATCGGGACAAACTTTAATCAGCCCCAGCATTTT
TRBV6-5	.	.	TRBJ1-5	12	CASGPWGRAQHF	TGTGCCAGCGGTCCATGGGGTAGGGCCCAGCATTTT
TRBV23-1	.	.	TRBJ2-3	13	CATDGNSTDTQYF	TGCGCCACCGATGGGAACAGCACAGATACGCAGTATTTT
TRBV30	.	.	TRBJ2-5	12	CAWSGGFETQYF	TGTGCCTGGAGTGGGGGTTTCGAGACCCAGTACTTC
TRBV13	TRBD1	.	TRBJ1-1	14	CASSLQGVNTEAFF	TGTGCCAGCAGCTTACAGGGGGTGAACACTGAAGCTTTCTTT
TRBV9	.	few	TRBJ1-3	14	CASSVGYSGNTIYF	TGTGCCAGCAGCGTCGGGTACTCTGGAAACACCATATATTTT
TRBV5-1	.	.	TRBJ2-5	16	CASSLRESGWRETQYF	TGCGCCAGCAGCTTGCGGGAGTCAGGGTGGCGGGAGACCCAGTACTTC
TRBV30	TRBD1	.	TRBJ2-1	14	CAWSQGQANNEQFF	TGTGCCTGGAGTCAGGGACAGGCAAACAATGAGCAGTTCTTC
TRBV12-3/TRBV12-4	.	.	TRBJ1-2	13	CASSLFAGDGYTF	TGTGCCAGCAGTTTATTTGCAGGGGACGGCTACACCTTC
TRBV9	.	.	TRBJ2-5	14	CASGPGTTQETQYF	TGTGCCAGCGGTCCGGGGACAACCCAAGAGACCCAGTACTTC
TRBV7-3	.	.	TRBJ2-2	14	CASSFLGPTGELFF	TGTGCCAGCAGCTTCCTGGGGCCCACCGGGGAGCTGTTTTTT
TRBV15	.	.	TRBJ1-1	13	CATRNRVLTEAFF	TGTGCCACCAGAAACAGGGTGTTAACTGAAGCTTTCTTT
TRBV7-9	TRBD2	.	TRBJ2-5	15	CASSLRGTYQETQYF	TGTGCCAGCAGCTTGCGGGGGACGTACCAAGAGACCCAGTACTTC
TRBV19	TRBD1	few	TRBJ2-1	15	CASSKWDRVYNEQFF	TGTGCCAGTAGTAAGTGGGACAGGGTCTACAATGAGCAGTTCTTC
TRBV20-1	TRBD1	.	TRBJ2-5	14	CSASHGTAQETQYF	TGCAGTGCTAGTCATGGGACAGCGCAAGAGACCCAGTACTTC
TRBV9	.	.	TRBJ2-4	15	CASTGGPGGENIQYF	TGTGCCAGCACCGGAGGTCCAGGGGGGGAAAACATTCAGTACTTC